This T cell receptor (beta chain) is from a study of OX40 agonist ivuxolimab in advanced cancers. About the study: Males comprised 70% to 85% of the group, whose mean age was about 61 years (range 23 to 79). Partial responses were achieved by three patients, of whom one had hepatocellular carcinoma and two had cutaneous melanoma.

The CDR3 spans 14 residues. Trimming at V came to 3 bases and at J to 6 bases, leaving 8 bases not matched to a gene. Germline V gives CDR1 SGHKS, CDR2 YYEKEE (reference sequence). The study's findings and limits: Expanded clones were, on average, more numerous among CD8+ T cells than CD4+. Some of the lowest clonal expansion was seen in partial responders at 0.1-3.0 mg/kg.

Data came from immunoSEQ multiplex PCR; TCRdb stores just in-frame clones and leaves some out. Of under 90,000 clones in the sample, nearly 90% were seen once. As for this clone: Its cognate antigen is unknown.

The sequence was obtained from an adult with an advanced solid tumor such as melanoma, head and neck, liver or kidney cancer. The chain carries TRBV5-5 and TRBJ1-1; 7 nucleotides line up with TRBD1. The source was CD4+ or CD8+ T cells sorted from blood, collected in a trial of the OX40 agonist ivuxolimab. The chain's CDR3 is CASSSNRGEAEAFF. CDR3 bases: TGTGCCAGCAGCTCGAACAGGGGAGAGGCTGAAGCTTTCTTT.